A single sample gave rise to the 6 T cell receptor beta chains below, sequenced in a study of blood T cell repertoires in COVID-19. Here immunoSEQ multiplex PCR was the method, and the copy in TCRdb shows in-frame clones only, minus some. Among roughly 200,000 clones listed, over 75% were seen once. The sequenced sample was PBMCs or T cells enriched from blood (not recorded which). The source of these receptors is a man aged 35-49 years who had recovered from COVID-19.

The genes are TRBV19 and TRBJ1-1; 8 nucleotides agree with TRBD1. Trimming took 5 bases from V and 5 from J; bases not matched to a gene: 7. The germline gives CDR1 LNHDA, CDR2 SQIVND (reference sequence). The CDR3 has 14 amino acids. This chain's CDR3 is CASSFQGAGTEAFF. Here the CDR3 DNA reads TGTGCCAGTAGTTTCCAGGGGGCTGGAACTGAAGCTTTCTTT. Based on the CDR3 plus reference TRBV19 and TRBJ1-1, the full variable domain is DGGITQSPKYLFRKEGQNVTLSCEQNLNHDAMYWYRQDPGQGLRLIYYSQIVNDFQKGDIAEGYSVSREKKESFPLTVTSAQKNPTAFYLCASSFQGAGTEAFFGQGTRLTVV.

The chain couples TRBV19 to TRBJ1-1, with no clear D. V shed 3 bases and J shed 3 bases, with 5 bases lying between them. The CDR3 has 12 amino acids. Germline V gene lookup returns CDR1 LNHDA and CDR2 SQIVND (reference sequence). The CDR3: CASSIQDTEAFF. CDR3 DNA: TGTGCCAGTAGTATTCAGGACACTGAAGCTTTCTTT.

This clone occurred a few times. The rearrangement links TRBV6-4 to TRBJ2-3, with 8 nucleotides matching TRBD2. This CDR3 has 14 amino acids. Germline CDR1 MRHNA, CDR2 SNTAGT. After removal of 3 bases from V and 2 bases from J, the junction contained 1 base not matched to a gene. DNA for the CDR3: TGTGCCAGCAGTGAACTAGCGGACACAGATACGCAGTATTTT. This codes for CASSELADTDTQYF.

The chain employs TRBV29-1 and TRBJ2-1; TRBD2 might be the D (5 bases). Germline CDR1 SQVTM, CDR2 ANQGSEA. CDR3 size: 13 residues. V was shortened by 4 bases and J by 7 bases, with 14 bases between the two germline ends. The CDR3 DNA reads TGCAGCGTTGGGAAGGATTCGGGAAATGAGCAGTTCTTC. This encodes CSVGKDSGNEQFF.

CDR3 residues: CASRPTRQRSPLHF. DNA of the CDR3: TGTGCCAGCAGACCCACCCGCCAGAGGTCACCCCTCCACTTT. This chain links TRBV2 with TRBJ1-6; no reliable D call. Germline CDR1 SNHLY, CDR2 FYNNEI. V lost 6 bases to trimming and J lost 10 bases, with 16 bases between them. The CDR3 runs to 14 residues.

The genes are TRBV25-1 and TRBJ1-1; the D is unclear. Trimming stripped 6 bases from V and 1 base from J, with 9 bases between. The CDR3 is made up of 13 amino acids. Germline V gene data show CDR1 as MGHDK and CDR2 as SYGVNS. CDR3: CASRFGRNTEAFF. CDR3 nucleotides: TGTGCCAGCAGATTTGGGAGGAACACTGAAGCTTTCTTT.